The 23 T cell receptor beta chains below were found in one sample sequenced in a study of T cell repertoires in cytomegalovirus infection (dated by TCRdb to about 2019). This sample's treatment or condition label indicates: in vitro stimulation with specific CMV peptide epitopes to enrich CMV-specific T cells. The instrument given in TCRdb is Illumina HiSeq 1500. The public reads were run again by TCRdb, first through fastp at Q25 and then through MiXCR, and only productive beta chains were kept. Each CDR3 protein gets just one entry, which takes the most common genes and DNA from the rows behind it. The sample table contains about a million distinct CDR3 sequences; only one count was recorded for 25% to 40% of them. The top ten clonotypes cover 13% of the sample. These TCRs are of unknown antigen specificity. Sequencing used cultured CD8+ T cells from PBMCs, obtained from culture after CMV antigen stimulation. The source of these receptors is a human donor in good health (CMV status not recorded). Some clones in this sample may be carry-over from other donors' samples.

The chain is built from TRBV6-6 and TRBJ2-5, with D perhaps TRBD1 (5 bases). Germline V gene lookup returns CDR1 MNHNY and CDR2 SVGAGI (reference sequence). The CDR3 consists of 16 residues. The V gene lost 2 bases and the J gene lost 4 bases, with 17 bases spanning the gap. CDR3 region: CASSYPLGQGRETQYF. CDR3 nucleotides: TGTGCCAGCAGTTACCCACTGGGGCAGGGAAGAGAGACCCAGTACTTC.

This clonotype was seen a handful of times. The chain links TRBV28 to TRBJ2-2, with D possibly being TRBD1 or TRBD2 (6 bases each). The V gene's germline CDR1 is MDHEN and CDR2 SYDVKM. V was clipped by 4 bases and J by 2 bases, with 23 bases between them. The CDR3 covers 19 residues. The CDR3: CASSSPYGGLGLNTGELFF. CDR3 in DNA: TGTGCCAGCAGTTCCCCCTATGGGGGGCTGGGCCTTAACACCGGGGAGCTGTTTTTT.

V is TRBV7-3 and J is TRBJ2-3, with D possibly being TRBD1 or TRBD2 (6 bases each). V lost 1 base and J 3 bases, leaving 14 bases between the germline ends. This CDR3 is built from 16 residues. CDR1 and CDR2 (germline): SGHTA, FQGTGA. CDR3 protein: CASSLRGAVLTDTQYF. The CDR3 nucleotides read TGTGCCAGCAGCTTAAGGGGGGCCGTTCTAACAGATACGCAGTATTTT.

The chain links TRBV20-1 to TRBJ2-1; D remains unclear. Trimming cost V 0 bases and J 12 bases, with 18 bases left between them. Per germline, CDR1 DFQATT and CDR2 SNEGSKA (reference sequence). This CDR3 has 14 amino acids. This chain's CDR3 is CSARDSLSGLGQFF. CDR3 bases: TGCAGTGCTAGAGATTCCCTATCCGGGCTCGGGCAGTTCTTC.

This clonotype was detected a few times. The chain has TRBV11-2 and TRBJ2-1; a possible D gene is TRBD1 (6 bases). V shed 3 bases and J shed 2 bases, with 11 bases lying between them. The CDR3 spans 15 residues. The germline gives CDR1 SGHAT, CDR2 FQNNGV. The CDR3 DNA reads as TGTGCCAGCAGCTTGAAGTGGGGGCCCTACAATGAGCAGTTCTTC. It yields the protein CASSLKWGPYNEQFF. Full variable domain (remainder filled in from reference TRBV11-2 and TRBJ2-1): EAGVAQSPRYKIIEKRQSVAFWCNPISGHATLYWYQQILGQGPKLLIQFQNNGVVDDSQLPKDRFSAERLKGVDSTLKIQPAKLEDSAVYLCASSLKWGPYNEQFFGPGTRLTVL.

This clonotype showed up many times. The chain has TRBV4-1 and TRBJ2-3, with 10 bases lining up with TRBD1. Trimming removed 3 bases from V and 4 bases from J; junction bases left unmatched: 10. This CDR3 spans 17 amino acids. Germline V CDR1 and CDR2: MGHRA, YSYEKL. CDR3 DNA sequence: TGCGCCAGCAGCCACCCTAAGACAGGGGGCGACTCAGATACGCAGTATTTT. Its protein product is CASSHPKTGGDSDTQYF.

The chain is built from TRBV6-1 and TRBJ2-1, with TRBD2 identical over 8 bases. V shed 4 bases, J shed 7 bases, and the junction held 9 bases outside the gene matches. This CDR3 is 15 amino acids long. Germline V CDR1 and CDR2: MNHNS, SASEGT. Here the CDR3 DNA reads TGTGCCAGCAGTGTCCCGGGACTAGGTCATAATGAGCAGTTCTTC. Translated: CASSVPGLGHNEQFF.

This clonotype has more than one count but fewer than ten. The chain couples TRBV27 to TRBJ2-7, with D tentatively TRBD1 (5 bases). The CDR3 is made up of 15 amino acids. The V end lost 2 bases, the J end lost 2 bases, and 13 bases lay between the germline ends. Germline V lookup: CDR1 MNHEY, CDR2 SMNVEV (reference sequence). The CDR3 is CASSLSPGKAYEQYF. The CDR3 DNA follows: TGTGCCAGCAGTTTAAGCCCAGGGAAAGCCTACGAGCAGTACTTC.

This chain connects TRBV10-3 to TRBJ2-7; 8 positions agree with TRBD1. J lost 6 bases, V lost 5 bases, and 6 bases had no gene match. The germline V gene has CDR1 ENHRY and CDR2 SYGVKD. The CDR3 length is 13 residues. Here the CDR3 DNA reads TGTGCCATCAGTACCGGACAGGGCGGCGAGCAGTACGTC. This encodes CAISTGQGGEQYV.

In its sample, this clonotype was seen a few times. The gene calls are TRBV27 and TRBJ1-2; no clear D gene. Germline V CDR1 and CDR2: MNHEY, SMNVEV (reference sequence). With 3 bases removed from V and 6 bases from J, the gap between germline ends came to 14 bases. The length of the CDR3 is 14 residues. The CDR3 spells CASSLMDGRDGYTF. The CDR3 nucleotides are TGTGCCAGCAGTTTGATGGACGGTCGGGATGGCTACACCTTC.

This clonotype showed up just a few times. V and J are TRBV7-9 and TRBJ1-3, with 7 bases that match TRBD1. The CDR3 is 19 amino acids. V gave up 6 bases and J gave up 3 bases; unmatched junction bases: 20. From germline, CDR1 is SEHNR and CDR2 FQNEAQ (reference sequence). The CDR3 reads CASSSPRRDSTLFGNTIYF. The DNA for the CDR3 is TGTGCCAGCAGTTCTCCCCGCCGGGACAGCACTCTCTTTGGAAACACCATATATTTT.

There are a few counts of this clonotype. The genes are TRBV7-9 and TRBJ1-1; the D gene is possibly TRBD1 (5 bases). Deletions cut 8 bases from V and 4 bases from J, with 11 bases between. CDR1 SEHNR and CDR2 FQNEAQ come from the germline V gene (reference sequence). The CDR3 spans 12 residues. CDR3 bases: TGTGCCAGCGGGGGAGCGCCCACTGAAGCTTTCTTT. Protein: CASGGAPTEAFF.

The chain couples TRBV29-1 to TRBJ1-1; the match to TRBD1 covers 7 bases. This CDR3 region has 10 residues. From germline, CDR1 is SQVTM and CDR2 ANQGSEA. Trimming at V came to 3 bases and at J to 11 bases, leaving 3 bases not matched to a gene. DNA for the CDR3: TGCAGCGTTGACGACAGGGACGCTTTCTTT. Residues: CSVDDRDAFF.

The CDR3 loop reads CASRVERAGGPGNEQFF. The CDR3 region has the DNA TGCGCCAGCAGGGTAGAACGAGCGGGGGGGCCGGGTAATGAGCAGTTCTTC. This chain joins TRBV4-1 and TRBJ2-1; 10 nucleotides agree with TRBD2. Germline V gives CDR1 MGHRA, CDR2 YSYEKL. V lost 6 bases to trimming and J lost 7 bases; unmatched junction nucleotides: 15. This CDR3 is built from 17 residues.

In this sample, this clonotype turned up a few times. The V gene is TRBV6-6, the J gene TRBJ2-5, with D hard to call. CDR1 and CDR2 (germline): MNHNY, SVGAGI (reference sequence). The ends were cut back, 6 bases at V and 2 bases at J, with 10 bases in the middle. CDR3 length: 13 residues. CDR3 DNA: TGTGCCAGCAGCCCGGCGACACAAGAGACCCAGTACTTC. Protein sequence: CASSPATQETQYF.

This clonotype was seen only a few times. V and J are TRBV6-2 or TRBV6-3 and TRBJ2-3; D possibly uses TRBD1 or TRBD2 (6 bases each). Germline-derived CDR1 and CDR2 are MNHEY and SVGEGT. V lost 5 bases and J lost 8, with 29 bases in between. The CDR3 is made up of 18 amino acids. Here the CDR3 reads CASSRTSYRDRGSRTQYF. CDR3 DNA sequence: TGTGCCAGCAGTAGAACGTCCTACAGGGATCGGGGGTCTCGTACGCAGTATTTT.

The chain couples TRBV14 to TRBJ2-2; 11 bases align to TRBD1. The V gene end was trimmed by 5 bases and the J gene end by 5 bases; junction bases not matched to a gene: 4. The CDR3 loop spans 15 amino acids. Germline V lookup: CDR1 SGHDN, CDR2 FVKESK. The CDR3: CASSDGTGGTGELFF. CDR3 coding DNA: TGTGCCAGCAGCGATGGGACAGGGGGAACCGGGGAGCTGTTTTTT.

The CDR3 coding sequence is TGTGCCAGCTCACCACCGACGACCAAAGCTGGCTACACCTTC. Protein: CASSPPTTKAGYTF. The rearrangement uses TRBV18 and TRBJ1-2; D is unclear. CDR3 length equals 14 residues. Trimming stripped 0 bases from V and 7 bases from J, with 12 bases between. Germline loops: CDR1 KGHSH, CDR2 LQKENI.

This clonotype occurred many times. The chain has TRBV6-2 or TRBV6-3 and TRBJ2-1; D could derive from TRBD1 or TRBD2 (5 bases each). The V end was cut by 2 bases, the J end by 0 bases, with 5 bases between. Germline V lookup: CDR1 MNHEY, CDR2 SVGEGT. The CDR3 runs 14 residues. CDR3 sequence: CASSYGGSYNEQFF. CDR3 in DNA: TGTGCCAGCAGTTACGGGGGCTCCTACAATGAGCAGTTCTTC.

This clonotype showed up many times. The chain has TRBV2 and TRBJ2-7, with a tentative D call TRBD1 (5 bases). The CDR3 runs to 13 residues. Trimming took 3 bases from V and 2 from J, leaving 8 bases between them. Germline CDR1 reads SNHLY; CDR2 reads FYNNEI. Here the CDR3 reads CASSDQGPYEQYF. The CDR3 DNA reads TGTGCCAGCAGTGACCAGGGTCCCTACGAGCAGTACTTC. Full variable domain (outside the CDR3, taken from reference TRBV2 and TRBJ2-7): EPEVTQTPSHQVTQMGQEVILRCVPISNHLYFYWYRQILGQKVEFLVSFYNNEISEKSEIFDDQFSVERPDGSNFTLKIRSTKLEDSAMYFCASSDQGPYEQYFGPGTRLTVT.

This clonotype was seen more than once but under ten times. The chain has TRBV25-1 and TRBJ1-2, with a weak D call TRBD1 (6 bases). Trimming removed 0 bases at V and 7 bases at J, with 15 bases between. From germline, CDR1 is MGHDK and CDR2 SYGVNS. CDR3 length: 15 residues. CDR3 region: CASSEYFGGASGYTF. The CDR3 nucleotides read TGTGCCAGCAGTGAATATTTTGGGGGCGCGAGTGGCTACACCTTC.

On this clonotype: A much larger clonotype is one base distant, so this may be a read error. The V and J genes are TRBV7-6 and TRBJ2-5; D uncertain. In germline, CDR1 is SGHVS, CDR2 FNYEAQ. The CDR3 has 14 residues. Trimming took off 7 bases at V and 1 base at J, with 13 bases between the two ends. CDR3 sequence: CASTHASSQETQYF. The CDR3 bases are TGTGCCAGCACACACGCGAGCAGCCAAGAGACCCAGTACTTC.

This clonotype was counted ten times or more. The rearrangement uses TRBV7-6 and TRBJ2-1; maybe TRBD1 (5 bases). The CDR3 has 13 residues. Germline CDR1 and CDR2: SGHVS and FNYEAQ. V shed 5 bases and J shed 4 bases, with 9 bases lying between them. The CDR3 reads CASSPRVYNEQFF. Written as DNA, the CDR3 is TGTGCCAGCAGCCCCAGGGTTTACAATGAGCAGTTCTTC.